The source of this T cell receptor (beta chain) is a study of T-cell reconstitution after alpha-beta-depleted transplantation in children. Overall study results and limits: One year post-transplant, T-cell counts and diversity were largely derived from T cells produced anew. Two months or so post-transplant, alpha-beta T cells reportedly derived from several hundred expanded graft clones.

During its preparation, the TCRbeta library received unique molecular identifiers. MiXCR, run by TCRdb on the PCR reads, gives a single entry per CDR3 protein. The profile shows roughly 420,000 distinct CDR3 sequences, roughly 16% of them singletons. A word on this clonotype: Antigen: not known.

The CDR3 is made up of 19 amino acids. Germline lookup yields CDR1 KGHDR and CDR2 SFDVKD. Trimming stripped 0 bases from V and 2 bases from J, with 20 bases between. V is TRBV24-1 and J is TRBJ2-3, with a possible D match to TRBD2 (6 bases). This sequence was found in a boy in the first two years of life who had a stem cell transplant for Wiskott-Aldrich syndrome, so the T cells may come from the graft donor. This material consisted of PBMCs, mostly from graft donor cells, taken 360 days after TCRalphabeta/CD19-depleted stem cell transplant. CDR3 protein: CATSDLPWTGTGATDTQYF. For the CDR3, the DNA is TGTGCCACCAGTGATTTGCCCTGGACTGGGACTGGAGCCACAGATACGCAGTATTTT.